The 8 T cell receptor beta chains below come from one sample, sequenced in a study of control samples from healthy donors and cancer patients. TCRdb keeps only in-frame clones here, not all; method: immunoSEQ multiplex PCR. This sample has about 75,000 clones; roughly 82% occur once, and the top ten carry about 15%. Sequencing was done on a sample of blood. Receptors originate from a man aged 45-65 years in good health.

This CDR3 reads CASSPTAQLGYGYTF. CDR3 coding DNA: TGTGCCAGCAGTCCTACGGCCCAGCTCGGCTATGGCTACACCTTC. The chain carries TRBV6-5 and TRBJ1-2; D remains ambiguous. Germline lookup yields CDR1 MNHEY and CDR2 SVGAGI. Trimming shortened V by 5 bases and J by 4 bases, and 17 bases separated the two germline ends. The CDR3 loop spans 15 amino acids.

This clone was seen just once. The chain is built from TRBV29-1 and TRBJ2-1, with 8 bases fitting TRBD2. The CDR3 runs to 14 residues. V was clipped by 5 bases and J by 2 bases; unmatched bases: 5. In germline, CDR1 is SQVTM, CDR2 ANQGSEA. The CDR3 loop reads CSVIPAGAYNEQFF. For the CDR3, the DNA is TGCAGCGTTATTCCAGCGGGAGCCTACAATGAGCAGTTCTTC.

V gene TRBV9 combines with J gene TRBJ2-2; TRBD2 matches at 8 bases. The CDR3 spans 15 residues. The trim removed 6 bases at V and 4 bases at J, leaving 8 bases unmatched. Per the germline V gene, CDR1 is SGDLS and CDR2 is YYNGEE. The CDR3 sequence is CASTVGLELTGELFF. DNA for the CDR3: TGTGCCAGCACGGTGGGACTAGAGCTCACCGGGGAGCTGTTTTTT.

V usage is TRBV7-2 and J usage is TRBJ2-7, with 9 bases lining up with TRBD2. In germline, CDR1 is SGHTA, CDR2 FQGNSA. Trimming took 6 bases from V and 0 from J; bases not matched to a gene: 3. The length of the CDR3 is 14 residues. The CDR3 sequence is CASSYSGSSYEQYF. CDR3 sequence (DNA): TGTGCCAGCAGTTATAGCGGGAGCTCCTACGAGCAGTACTTC.

V and J are TRBV11-2 and TRBJ2-1, with 7 positions matching TRBD2. CDR3 length: 16 amino acids. The trim removed 5 bases at V and 4 bases at J, leaving 11 bases unmatched. In germline, CDR1 is SGHAT, CDR2 FQNNGV. Here the CDR3 DNA reads TGTGCCAGCAGCCCCTCTGGCGGGAGCGAATACAATGAGCAGTTCTTC. This codes for CASSPSGGSEYNEQFF.

The V and J genes are TRBV24-1 and TRBJ2-2; the match to TRBD2 covers 8 bases. V was clipped by 4 bases and J by 7 bases; unmatched bases: 7. This CDR3 region has 15 residues. Germline V CDR1 and CDR2: KGHDR, SFDVKD. The CDR3 nucleotides read TGTGCCACCAGTGACCCTCCGCGGGGGGTCGGGGAGCTGTTTTTT. Encoded protein: CATSDPPRGVGELFF.

The gene calls are TRBV3-1 (or the pseudogene TRBV3-2) and TRBJ2-7; 8 positions agree with TRBD1. V lost 3 bases and J lost 6; bases outside the gene matches: 4. Looked up from germline, CDR1 is LGHDT and CDR2 is YNNKEL (reference sequence). This CDR3 spans 13 amino acids. CDR3: CASSQRGQAEQYF. The CDR3 DNA is TGTGCCAGCAGCCAGAGGGGACAGGCCGAGCAGTACTTC.

This clone was seen more than once but under ten times. The J gene is TRBJ2-2, the V gene TRBV24-1; possible D gene TRBD1, 5 bases. Trimming stripped 5 bases from V and 0 bases from J, with 6 bases between. Germline-derived CDR1 and CDR2 are KGHDR and SFDVKD. The CDR3 loop spans 14 amino acids. The CDR3 DNA reads as TGTGCCACCAGTGCCAGGGCGAACACCGGGGAGCTGTTTTTT. Its translation: CATSARANTGELFF.